Shown below are 24 T cell receptor beta chains from a single sample sequenced in a study of blood T cell repertoires in COVID-19. Some clones are missing from TCRdb's copy, which holds only in-frame ones; the method was immunoSEQ multiplex PCR. The data contain about 210,000 clones, 89% of them singletons. The source material was PBMCs or T cells enriched from blood (not recorded which). The receptors here all came from a woman aged 18-35 years who had recovered from COVID-19.

The J gene is TRBJ1-1, the V gene TRBV30; D not resolved. V lost 2 bases and J lost 0, with 7 bases in between. The CDR3 length is 13 residues. Germline assignment: CDR1 GTSNPN and CDR2 SVGIG (reference sequence). The CDR3 sequence is CAWSLTLNTEAFF. The CDR3, as DNA: TGTGCCTGGAGTCTGACACTGAACACTGAAGCTTTCTTT.

This sequence joins TRBV4-1 and TRBJ1-5, with D perhaps matching TRBD1 (6 bases). Germline CDR1 is MGHRA and CDR2 is YSYEKL. Trimming took off 3 bases at V and 7 bases at J, with 13 bases between the two ends. The CDR3 spans 14 residues. The DNA for the CDR3 is TGCGCCAGCAGCCAGATTCAGGGGCACCAGCCCCAGCATTTT. It is translated as CASSQIQGHQPQHF.

This chain joins TRBV11-2 and TRBJ1-1; maybe TRBD1 (5 bases). The CDR3 spans 16 residues. The V end lost 5 bases, the J end lost 0 bases, and 16 bases lay between the germline ends. The V gene's germline CDR1 is SGHAT and CDR2 FQNNGV. CDR3: CASSVDAGSLNTEAFF. The DNA of the CDR3 is TGTGCCAGCAGCGTGGATGCAGGGTCCCTGAACACTGAAGCTTTCTTT.

The rearrangement joins TRBV28 to TRBJ1-1; D is unresolved. The germline V and J ends were trimmed by 5 bases and 0 bases, with 7 bases remaining between them. This CDR3 is built from 13 residues. CDR1 MDHEN and CDR2 SYDVKM come from the germline V gene. The CDR3 bases are TGTGCCAGCAGTCCCCGGGTGAACACTGAAGCTTTCTTT. Encoded protein: CASSPRVNTEAFF.

The chain employs TRBV6-5 and TRBJ1-5; D may be TRBD1 (6 bases). From germline, CDR1 is MNHEY and CDR2 SVGAGI. The ends were cut back, 6 bases at V and 0 bases at J, with 9 bases in the middle. This CDR3 has 14 amino acids. The chain's CDR3 is CASRTGLSNQPQHF. The CDR3 nucleotides are TGTGCCAGCAGGACAGGACTTAGCAATCAGCCCCAGCATTTT.

The gene calls are TRBV4-2 and TRBJ2-1; TRBD2 agrees at 11 bases. Germline V gene lookup returns CDR1 LGHNA and CDR2 YNFKEQ. The CDR3 consists of 18 residues. The V segment lost 1 base and the J segment 6 bases; nucleotides outside the gene matches: 11. CDR3 DNA: TGTGCCAGCAGCCAAGTTATAAAAGGGACTAGCGGCGGCAATGAGCAGTTCTTC. Encoded protein: CASSQVIKGTSGGNEQFF.

The chain couples TRBV4-1 to TRBJ2-2; 8 bases map to TRBD2. Germline V gives CDR1 MGHRA, CDR2 YSYEKL. V shed 2 bases and J 7 bases; nucleotides not matched to a gene: 9. There are 16 residues in the CDR3. This chain's CDR3 is CASSQSPGLASGELFF. The CDR3, as DNA: TGCGCCAGCAGCCAAAGTCCAGGACTAGCAAGCGGGGAGCTGTTTTTT.

The CDR3 is CATSDTTGPLAEKLFF. DNA for the CDR3: TGTGCCACCAGTGATACCACAGGGCCCCTCGCTGAAAAACTGTTTTTT. The J gene is TRBJ1-4, the V gene TRBV24-1; D is perhaps TRBD1 (6 bases). V was shortened by 3 bases and J by 7 bases, with 17 bases between the two germline ends. The CDR3 runs 16 residues. CDR1 is KGHDR, CDR2 SFDVKD, per germline.

The rearrangement links TRBV27 to TRBJ1-2, with 10 positions matching TRBD1. This CDR3 is 15 amino acids long. The germline V gene encodes CDR1 MNHEY and CDR2 SMNVEV (reference sequence). V dropped 8 bases and J dropped 1; count of bases not matched to a gene: 7. DNA for the CDR3: TGTGCCAGCCGTCTCAGGACAGGGGGTAACTATGGCTACACCTTC. It codes for CASRLRTGGNYGYTF.

The chain links TRBV5-8 to TRBJ2-3; D remains ambiguous. Trimming left V 4 bases short and J 1 base short, with 13 bases between. The CDR3 is made up of 15 amino acids. Per germline, CDR1 SGHTS and CDR2 YDEGEE. The CDR3 here is CASSPLAIGTDTQYF. CDR3 bases: TGTGCCAGCAGCCCACTTGCAATCGGCACAGATACGCAGTATTTT. Complete variable domain (other parts from reference TRBV5-8 and TRBJ2-3): EAGVTQSPTHLIKTRGQQATLRCSPISGHTSVYWYQQALGLGLQFLLWYDEGEERNRGNFPPRFSGRQFPNYSSELNVNALELEDSALYLCASSPLAIGTDTQYFGPGTRLTVL.

This rearrangement joins TRBV13 to TRBJ1-1; D is uncertain. V was cut by 5 bases and J by 3 bases, with 4 bases left in between. The CDR3 sequence is 11 residues long. Germline CDR1 and CDR2: PRHDT and FYEKMQ (reference sequence). CDR3: CASSPYTEAFF. The CDR3, as DNA: TGTGCCAGCAGCCCGTACACTGAAGCTTTCTTT.

The chain recombines TRBV28 with TRBJ2-6; 9 bases align to TRBD1. The V gene's germline CDR1 is MDHEN and CDR2 SYDVKM. CDR3 length: 16 amino acids. The junction had 9 bases not matched to a gene; V was cut back by 11 bases and J by 1 base. The CDR3 sequence: CAATGTGRSGANVLTF. The CDR3 nucleotides read TGTGCCGCTACCGGGACAGGGAGGTCTGGGGCCAACGTCCTGACTTTC. The whole variable domain, filled in from reference TRBV28 and TRBJ2-6, reads DVKVTQSSRYLVKRTGEKVFLECVQDMDHENMFWYRQDPGLGLRLIYFSYDVKMKEKGDIPEGYSVSREKKERFSLILESASTNQTSMYLCAATGTGRSGANVLTFGAGSRLTVL.

V gene TRBV9 combines with J gene TRBJ1-6; D unclear. This CDR3 comprises 16 residues. V was clipped by 0 bases and J by 10 bases, with 17 bases between them. CDR1 and CDR2 from the germline V gene are SGDLS and YYNGEE. CDR3 region: CASSVASGPSSSPLHF. The CDR3 DNA follows: TGTGCCAGCAGCGTAGCCTCAGGACCTAGCTCGTCACCCCTCCACTTT.

The V gene is TRBV27, the J gene TRBJ2-3, with 8 bases that match TRBD2. CDR3 length: 15 amino acids. Per the germline V gene, CDR1 is MNHEY and CDR2 is SMNVEV (reference sequence). The junction had 10 bases not matched to a gene; V was cut back by 5 bases and J by 6 bases. The CDR3 region is CASSHTSGSRDTQYF. The DNA of the CDR3 is TGTGCCAGCAGTCACACTAGCGGCTCGAGGGATACGCAGTATTTT.

This clone appeared once. The V gene is TRBV5-5, the J gene TRBJ2-2; the match to TRBD1 covers 9 bases. V lost 4 bases and J lost 4; bases outside the gene matches: 8. The CDR3 is 16 amino acids. Germline CDR1 SGHKS, CDR2 YYEKEE (reference sequence). Written as DNA, the CDR3 is TGTGCCAGCAGCGTAACCTCGGGACAGGGCACCGGGGAGCTGTTTTTT. It translates to CASSVTSGQGTGELFF.

This rearrangement joins TRBV29-1 to TRBJ2-3; 7 positions agree with TRBD2. Germline CDR1 reads SQVTM; CDR2 reads ANQGSEA. The trim removed 3 bases at V and 1 base at J, leaving 4 bases unmatched. This CDR3 has 14 amino acids. The CDR3 bases are TGCAGCGTTGATAGACGGGGGGGCACAGATACGCAGTATTTT. Translating gives CSVDRRGGTDTQYF.

The rearrangement uses TRBV5-1 and TRBJ1-1; D ambiguous. CDR3 length: 13 residues. V gave up 3 bases and J gave up 1 base, with 7 bases separating them. The V gene's germline CDR1 is SGHRS and CDR2 YFSETQ. The CDR3 DNA follows: TGCGCCAGCAGCTGGGGAGGGAACACTGAAGCTTTCTTT. Translating gives CASSWGGNTEAFF.

This chain uses TRBV7-9 with TRBJ2-2, with TRBD2 matching 12 bases. CDR1 is SEHNR, CDR2 FQNEAQ, per germline (reference sequence). The junction had 7 bases not matched to a gene; V was cut back by 5 bases and J by 3 bases. CDR3 length: 17 amino acids. CDR3 sequence (DNA): TGTGCCAGCAGCGACCGTCCTAGCGGGGGGGACACCGGGGAGCTGTTTTTT. This translates into CASSDRPSGGDTGELFF.

The gene calls are TRBV27 and TRBJ2-3, with 10 bases lining up with TRBD2. Germline CDR1 reads MNHEY; CDR2 reads SMNVEV (reference sequence). J was trimmed by 6 bases and V by 6 bases; bases with no gene match: 9. The length of the CDR3 is 15 residues. Here the CDR3 DNA reads TGTGCCAGCAGAGCGAGCGGGGGGGCTCTCGATACGCAGTATTTT. Translating it yields CASRASGGALDTQYF.

With respect to this clone: Likely a read error: the CDR3 ends without its conserved phenylalanine or tryptophan. It is unclear where the CDR3 begins or ends on the DNA, so no DNA is shown, and the CDR3 is as TCRdb lists it. The chain is built from TRBV27 and TRBJ1-2; the table assigns TRBD1, which was not confirmed against the DNA. The CDR3 spans 10 amino acids, including both terminal residues. Germline V gives CDR1 MNHEY, CDR2 SMNVEV (reference sequence). CDR3: CASTLPAQNA.

The V and J genes are TRBV11-2 and TRBJ2-7, with 9 bases lining up with TRBD1. Germline V gene sequence: CDR1 SGHAT, CDR2 FQNNGV. Trimming at V came to 3 bases and at J to 1 base, leaving 1 base not matched to a gene. There are 14 residues in the CDR3. In nucleotides, the CDR3 is TGTGCCAGCAGCTTCGGGACAGGGTCCTACGAGCAGTACTTC. Its translation: CASSFGTGSYEQYF. The complete variable domain, with remaining parts taken from reference TRBV11-2 and TRBJ2-7, reads EAGVAQSPRYKIIEKRQSVAFWCNPISGHATLYWYQQILGQGPKLLIQFQNNGVVDDSQLPKDRFSAERLKGVDSTLKIQPAKLEDSAVYLCASSFGTGSYEQYFGPGTRLTVT.

This clone is a singleton in its sample. The chain is built from TRBV5-1 and TRBJ1-5; TRBD1 matches 8 bases. Germline trimming cut 3 bases from V and 6 bases from J; bases unmatched to any gene: 8. CDR1 is SGHRS, CDR2 YFSETQ, per germline. This CDR3 contains 15 residues. CDR3 loop: CASSSSGGLGQPQHF. The CDR3, as DNA: TGCGCCAGCAGCTCTTCAGGGGGCTTGGGTCAGCCCCAGCATTTT.

This clone is a singleton in its sample. The chain employs TRBV14 and TRBJ1-1; 9 bases line up with TRBD1. The CDR3 spans 13 residues. From germline, CDR1 is SGHDN and CDR2 FVKESK. With V trimmed by 2 bases and J by 10 bases, 5 bases remained unmatched. The CDR3 DNA follows: TGTGCCAGCAGCCAAACGGGGACAGGGATAGCTTTCTTT. This codes for CASSQTGTGIAFF.

This chain uses TRBV2 with TRBJ1-1, with 10 nucleotides matching TRBD1. The CDR3 length is 15 residues. The germline gives CDR1 SNHLY, CDR2 FYNNEI. The trim removed 7 bases at V and 5 bases at J, leaving 10 bases unmatched. CDR3 sequence (DNA): TGTGCCAGCATTAACCGGGACAGGGGTGGAACTGAAGCTTTCTTT. Its protein is CASINRDRGGTEAFF.